This T cell receptor beta chain emerged from a study of CD8 T cells in ankylosing spondylitis. Study-level findings and limits: In ankylosing spondylitis patients, matched synovial fluid reportedly showed significant enrichment of disease-linked clones. Previous work reported some of these motif variants in the synovial fluid and blood of reactive arthritis.

TCRdb independently ran MiXCR on the 5' RACE reads; one entry per CDR3 protein. The sample comprises 150,000 to 200,000 distinct CDR3 sequences, around 10% of which are singletons, and 25% to 30% rests with the top ten. Many counts were recorded for this clonotype. Its antigen is still unknown. CDR1 and CDR2 from the germline V gene are LGHDT and YNNKEL (reference sequence). The V segment lost 2 bases and the J segment 8 bases; nucleotides outside the gene matches: 10. The CDR3 is 16 residues long. Sequencing was performed on blood, either unsorted or a sorted T cell fraction (not recorded which). The chain couples TRBV3-1 to TRBJ2-1; TRBD2 matches 9 bases. The receptor was isolated from a male donor with ankylosing spondylitis or in good health (not recorded which). The CDR3 reads CASSQKVAGALDEQFF. In DNA form, the CDR3 reads TGTGCCAGCAGCCAAAAGGTAGCGGGGGCATTGGATGAGCAGTTCTTC.